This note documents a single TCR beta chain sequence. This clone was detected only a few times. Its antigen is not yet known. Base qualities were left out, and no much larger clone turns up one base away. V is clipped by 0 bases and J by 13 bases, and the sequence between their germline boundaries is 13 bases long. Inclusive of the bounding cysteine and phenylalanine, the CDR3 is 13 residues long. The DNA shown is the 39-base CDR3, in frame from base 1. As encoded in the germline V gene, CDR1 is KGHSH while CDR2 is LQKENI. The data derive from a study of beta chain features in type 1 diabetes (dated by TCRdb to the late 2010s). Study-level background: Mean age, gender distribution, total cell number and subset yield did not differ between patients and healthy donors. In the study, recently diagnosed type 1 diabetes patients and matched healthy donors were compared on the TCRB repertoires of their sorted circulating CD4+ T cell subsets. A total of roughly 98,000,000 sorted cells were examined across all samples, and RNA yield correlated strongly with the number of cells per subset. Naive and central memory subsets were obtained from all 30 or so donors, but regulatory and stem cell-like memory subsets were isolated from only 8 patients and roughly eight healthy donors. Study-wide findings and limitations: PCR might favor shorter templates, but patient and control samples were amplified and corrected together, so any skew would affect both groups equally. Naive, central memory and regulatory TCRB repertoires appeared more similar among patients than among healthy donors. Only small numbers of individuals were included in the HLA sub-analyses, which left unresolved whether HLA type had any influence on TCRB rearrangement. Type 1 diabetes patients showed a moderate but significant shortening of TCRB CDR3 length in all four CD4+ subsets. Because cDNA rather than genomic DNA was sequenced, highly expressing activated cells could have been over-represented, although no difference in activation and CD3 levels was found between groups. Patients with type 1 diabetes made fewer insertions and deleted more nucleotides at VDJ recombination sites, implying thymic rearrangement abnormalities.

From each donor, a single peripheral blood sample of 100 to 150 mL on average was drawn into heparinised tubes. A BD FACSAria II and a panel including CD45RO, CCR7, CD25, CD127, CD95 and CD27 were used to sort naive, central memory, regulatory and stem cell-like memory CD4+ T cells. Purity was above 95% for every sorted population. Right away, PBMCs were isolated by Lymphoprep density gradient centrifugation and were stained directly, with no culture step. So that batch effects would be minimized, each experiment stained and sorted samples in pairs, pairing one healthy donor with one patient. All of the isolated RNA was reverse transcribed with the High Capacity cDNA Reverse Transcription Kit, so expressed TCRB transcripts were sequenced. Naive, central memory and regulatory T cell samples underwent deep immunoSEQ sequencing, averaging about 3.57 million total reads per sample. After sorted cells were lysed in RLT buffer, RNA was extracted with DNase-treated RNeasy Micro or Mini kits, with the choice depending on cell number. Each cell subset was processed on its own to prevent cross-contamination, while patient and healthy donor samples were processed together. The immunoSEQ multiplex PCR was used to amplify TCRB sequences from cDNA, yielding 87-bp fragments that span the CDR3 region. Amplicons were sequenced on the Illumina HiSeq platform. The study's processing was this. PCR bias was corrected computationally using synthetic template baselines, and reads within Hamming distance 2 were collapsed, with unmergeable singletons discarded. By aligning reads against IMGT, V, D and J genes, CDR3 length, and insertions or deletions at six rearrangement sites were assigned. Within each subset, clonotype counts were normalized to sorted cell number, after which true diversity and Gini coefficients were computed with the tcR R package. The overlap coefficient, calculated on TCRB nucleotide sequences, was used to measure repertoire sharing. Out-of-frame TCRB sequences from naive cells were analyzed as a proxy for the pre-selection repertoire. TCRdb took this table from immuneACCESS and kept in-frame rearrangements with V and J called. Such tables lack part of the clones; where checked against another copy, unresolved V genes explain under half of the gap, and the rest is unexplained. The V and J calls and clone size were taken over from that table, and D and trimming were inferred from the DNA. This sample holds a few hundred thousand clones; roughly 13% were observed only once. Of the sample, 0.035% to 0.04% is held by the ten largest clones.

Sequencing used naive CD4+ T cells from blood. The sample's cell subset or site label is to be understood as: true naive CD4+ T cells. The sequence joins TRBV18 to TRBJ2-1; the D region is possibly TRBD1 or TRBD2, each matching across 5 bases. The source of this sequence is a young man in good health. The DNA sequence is TGTGCCAGCTCACCACCTGGGCAGGGACGCCAGTTCTTC. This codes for CASSPPGQGRQFF.